The entry that follows covers one T cell receptor (beta chain) sequence. The antigen this receptor binds is unknown. Within one base of it there is no much larger clone, and no base qualities were kept. TCRbeta CDR3 regions were amplified from genomic DNA by means of the immunoSEQ Assay, a bias-controlled multiplex PCR. The published analysis was carried out like this. Within the assay, amplification of reference gene primers was used to estimate how many nucleated cells each sample contained. To quantify the absolute abundance of each unique TCRbeta CDR3 rearrangement, sequence reads were collapsed and filtered. Productive Simpson clonality was computed per sample as the square root of Simpson's diversity index over productive rearrangements. The immuneACCESS repertoire file appears here via TCRdb, limited to in-frame rearrangements. These files lack a portion of the clones; in checked studies, under half of the deficit traces to unresolved V genes, and the cause of the others is not known. V, J and clone size are those of that table, while D and trimming were read from the DNA. The sample records about 260,000 clones, around 87% of which are singletons. The leading ten clones occupy about 5.2% of the sample.

One collaborating source in Seattle enrolled patients while the patients were actively infected and followed the patients over time throughout the course of disease. Whole blood was collected in K2EDTA tubes by collaborating institutions according to the institutions' own protocols. For TCRbeta analysis, collaborators shipped samples in one of three forms: frozen whole blood, isolated PBMCs, or DNA extracted from either of those sample types. The CDR3 holds 12 amino acids from the cysteine to the phenylalanine. The only DNA kept is the CDR3, 36 bases in frame from the first base. The sample is drawn from a study of blood T cell repertoires in COVID-19 (dated by TCRdb to 2018 to 2021). Study-wide context: Collaborator samples came from the United States, Italy and Spain and covered acute and convalescent phases of COVID-19. The prospective study material was composed of cDNA or gDNA derived from T cells, B-cell-depleted T cells, or PBMCs. Deeply sampled blood TCRbeta repertoires from subjects exposed to, actively infected with, or recovered from COVID-19 were included in the dataset. The repertoires were released in a freely available public database intended as a resource for research on the immune response to SARS-CoV-2. Samples came from the ongoing ImmuneRACE study (first 160 participants) plus 1,254 subjects from 6 global collaborators. Nearly every sample came with metadata listing a de-identified subject ID, COVID-19 status, age in years and sex. HLA class I and class II types, where available, came from metadata supplied by the sample provider rather than from assay-based typing. Results and caveats for the whole study, not just this receptor: Clinical and demographic metadata were provided uncurated, with the amount varying by source and participant.

Sequencing was carried out using peripheral blood. The chain is encoded by TRBV21-1 joined to TRBJ1-1. TRBV21-1 is assigned pseudogene status. This clonotype originated in a woman aged 60-75 years with COVID-19, enrolled during active disease. The DNA sequence reads TGTGCCAGCAGCGTTTTATACACTGAAGCTTTCTTT. This encodes CASSVLYTEAFF.